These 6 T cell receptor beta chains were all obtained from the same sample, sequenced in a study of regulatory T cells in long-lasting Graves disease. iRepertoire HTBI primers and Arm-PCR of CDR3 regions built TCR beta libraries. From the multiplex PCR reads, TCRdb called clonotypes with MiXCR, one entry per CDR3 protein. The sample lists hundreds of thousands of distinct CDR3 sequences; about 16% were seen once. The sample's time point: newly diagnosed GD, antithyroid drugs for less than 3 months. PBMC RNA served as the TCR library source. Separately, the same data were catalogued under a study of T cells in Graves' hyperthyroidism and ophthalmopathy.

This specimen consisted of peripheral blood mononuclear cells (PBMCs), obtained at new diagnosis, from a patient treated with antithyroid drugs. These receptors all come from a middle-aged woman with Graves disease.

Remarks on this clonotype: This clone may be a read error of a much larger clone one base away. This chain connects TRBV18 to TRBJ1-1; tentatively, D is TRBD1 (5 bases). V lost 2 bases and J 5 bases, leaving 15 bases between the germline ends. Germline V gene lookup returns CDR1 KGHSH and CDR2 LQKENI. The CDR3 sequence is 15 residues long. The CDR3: CASSPNGGRVTEAFF. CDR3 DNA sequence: TGTGCCAGCTCACCAAATGGGGGACGAGTAACTGAAGCTTTCTTT. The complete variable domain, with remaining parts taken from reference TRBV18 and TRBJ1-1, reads NAGVMQNPRHLVRRRGQEARLRCSPMKGHSHVYWYRQLPEEGLKFMVYLQKENIIDESGMPKERFSAEFPKEGPSILRIQQVVRGDSAAYFCASSPNGGRVTEAFFGQGTRLTVV.

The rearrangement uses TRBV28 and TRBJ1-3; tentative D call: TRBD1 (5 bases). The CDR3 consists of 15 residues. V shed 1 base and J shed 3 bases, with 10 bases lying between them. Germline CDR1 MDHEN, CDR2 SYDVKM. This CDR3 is CASSLYAGFGNTIYF. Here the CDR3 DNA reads TGTGCCAGCAGTTTATATGCAGGGTTTGGAAACACCATATATTTT.

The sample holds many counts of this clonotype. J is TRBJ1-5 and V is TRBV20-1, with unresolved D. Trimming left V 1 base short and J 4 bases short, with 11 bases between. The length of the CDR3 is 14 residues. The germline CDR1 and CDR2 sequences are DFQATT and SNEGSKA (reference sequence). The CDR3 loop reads CSARGAAVNQPQHF. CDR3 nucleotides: TGCAGTGCTAGAGGGGCGGCAGTTAATCAGCCCCAGCATTTT.

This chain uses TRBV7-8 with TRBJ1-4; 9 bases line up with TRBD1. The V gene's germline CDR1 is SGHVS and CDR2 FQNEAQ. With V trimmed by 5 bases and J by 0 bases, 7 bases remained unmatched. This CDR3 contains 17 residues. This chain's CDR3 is CASSPGTGRATNEKLFF. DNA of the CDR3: TGTGCCAGCAGCCCCGGGACAGGGAGGGCAACTAATGAAAAACTGTTTTTT.

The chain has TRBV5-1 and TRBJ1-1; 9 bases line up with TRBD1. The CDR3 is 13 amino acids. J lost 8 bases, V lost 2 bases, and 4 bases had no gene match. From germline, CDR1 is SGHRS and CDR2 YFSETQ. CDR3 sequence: CASSLQGAFEAFF. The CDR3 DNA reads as TGCGCCAGCAGCTTACAGGGGGCCTTCGAAGCTTTCTTT.

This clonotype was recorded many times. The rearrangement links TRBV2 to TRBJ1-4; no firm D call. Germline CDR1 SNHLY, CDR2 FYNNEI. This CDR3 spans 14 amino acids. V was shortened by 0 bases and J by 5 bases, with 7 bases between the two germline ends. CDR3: CASSEALQNEKLFF. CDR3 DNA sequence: TGTGCCAGCAGTGAAGCGCTTCAAAATGAAAAACTGTTTTTT.